The entry below describes one TCR beta chain. Repertoires were generated with immunoSEQ multiplex PCR, while TCRdb's copy carries only in-frame clones and drops some. The sample has around 400,000 clones, around 89% seen once. The CDR3 is 16 amino acids. CDR1 is MNHEY, CDR2 SMNVEV, per germline (reference sequence). Losses at the gene ends were 7 bases for V and 0 bases for J; bases not matched to a gene: 9. This record belongs to a study of Ad26.COV2.S vaccination and SARS-CoV-2 variants. Treatment given: around 19 received Ad26.COV2.S at low or high dose, single or two shots; roughly 5 received placebo; per-sample allocation not given. Specimens were obtained on day 63 following the first vaccine or placebo injection.

V usage is TRBV27 and J usage is TRBJ1-5; 7 bases are a match to TRBD1. This clonotype was obtained from a person between 18 and 60 years old who received the Ad26.COV2.S COVID-19 vaccine or a placebo. The sequencing used peripheral blood, collected in a trial of Ad26.COV2.S vaccine versus placebo. In DNA form, the CDR3 reads TGTGCCAGCACCCCAGGGGGTCGGTTTAGCAATCAGCCCCAGCATTTT. Translated, it gives CASTPGGRFSNQPQHF.